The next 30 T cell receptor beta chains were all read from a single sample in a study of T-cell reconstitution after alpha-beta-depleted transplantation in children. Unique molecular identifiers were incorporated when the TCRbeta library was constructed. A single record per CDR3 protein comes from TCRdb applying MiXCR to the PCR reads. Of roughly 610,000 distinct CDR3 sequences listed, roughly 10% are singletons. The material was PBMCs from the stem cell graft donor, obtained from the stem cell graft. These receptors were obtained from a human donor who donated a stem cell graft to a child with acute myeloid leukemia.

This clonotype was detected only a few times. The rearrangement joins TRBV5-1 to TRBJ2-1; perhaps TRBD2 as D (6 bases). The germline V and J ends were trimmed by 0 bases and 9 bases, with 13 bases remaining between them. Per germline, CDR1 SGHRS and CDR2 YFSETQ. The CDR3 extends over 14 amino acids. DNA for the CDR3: TGCGCCAGCAGCTTGGCGGCTGTCGGGGGTGAGCAGTTCTTC. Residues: CASSLAAVGGEQFF.

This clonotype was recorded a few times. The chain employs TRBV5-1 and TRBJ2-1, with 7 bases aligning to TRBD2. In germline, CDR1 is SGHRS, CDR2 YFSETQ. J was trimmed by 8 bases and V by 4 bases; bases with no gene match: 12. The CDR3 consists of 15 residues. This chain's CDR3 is CASSVGRGGPYEQFF. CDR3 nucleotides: TGCGCCAGCAGCGTGGGGCGGGGAGGGCCATATGAGCAGTTCTTC.

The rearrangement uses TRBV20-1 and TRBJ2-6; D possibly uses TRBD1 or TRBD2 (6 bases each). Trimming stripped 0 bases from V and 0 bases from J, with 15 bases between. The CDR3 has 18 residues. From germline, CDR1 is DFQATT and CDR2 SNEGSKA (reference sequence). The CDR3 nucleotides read TGCAGTGCTAGAGATAGCCGGGGGCTTCGCTCTGGGGCCAACGTCCTGACTTTC. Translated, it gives CSARDSRGLRSGANVLTF.

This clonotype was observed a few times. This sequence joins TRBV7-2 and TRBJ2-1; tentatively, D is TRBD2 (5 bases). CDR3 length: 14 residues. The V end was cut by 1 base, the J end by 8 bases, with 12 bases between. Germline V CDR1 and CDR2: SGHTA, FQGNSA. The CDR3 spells CASSLVGQRDEQFF. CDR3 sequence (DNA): TGTGCCAGCAGCTTAGTGGGCCAGAGGGATGAGCAGTTCTTC.

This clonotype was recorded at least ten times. CDR3 amino acids: CASSQGAVNYGYTF. The CDR3 nucleotides are TGTGCCAGCAGCCAAGGGGCAGTTAACTATGGCTACACCTTC. This chain connects TRBV3-1 to TRBJ1-2; unclear D gene. CDR3 length: 14 residues. Germline loops: CDR1 LGHDT, CDR2 YNNKEL (reference sequence). V dropped 1 base and J dropped 1 base, with 7 bases sitting between them.

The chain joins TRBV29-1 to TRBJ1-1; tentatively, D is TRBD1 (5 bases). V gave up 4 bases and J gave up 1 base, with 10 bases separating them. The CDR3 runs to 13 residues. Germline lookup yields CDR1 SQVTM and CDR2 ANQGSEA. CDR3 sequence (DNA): TGCAGCGTTGGGGGACTTAGGAACACTGAAGCTTTCTTT. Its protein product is CSVGGLRNTEAFF.

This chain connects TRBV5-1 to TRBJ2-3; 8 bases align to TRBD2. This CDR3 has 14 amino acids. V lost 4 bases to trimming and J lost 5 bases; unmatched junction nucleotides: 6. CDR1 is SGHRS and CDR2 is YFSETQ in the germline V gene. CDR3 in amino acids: CASSPYGGEDTQYF. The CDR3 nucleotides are TGCGCCAGCAGCCCCTACGGGGGGGAAGATACGCAGTATTTT.

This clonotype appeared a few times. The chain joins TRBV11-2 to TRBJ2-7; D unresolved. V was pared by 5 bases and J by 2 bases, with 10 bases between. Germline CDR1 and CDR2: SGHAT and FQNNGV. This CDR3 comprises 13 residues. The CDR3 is CASSKDPTYEQYF. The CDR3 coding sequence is TGTGCCAGCAGCAAGGACCCGACCTACGAGCAGTACTTC.

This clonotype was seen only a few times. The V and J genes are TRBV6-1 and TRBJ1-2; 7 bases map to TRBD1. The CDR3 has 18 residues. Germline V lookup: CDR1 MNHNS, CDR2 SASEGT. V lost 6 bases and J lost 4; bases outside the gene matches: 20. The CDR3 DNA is TGTGCCAGCAGCTGGGGGCAGGGCAGGGGGTTCGGGTCCTATGGCTACACCTTC. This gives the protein CASSWGQGRGFGSYGYTF.

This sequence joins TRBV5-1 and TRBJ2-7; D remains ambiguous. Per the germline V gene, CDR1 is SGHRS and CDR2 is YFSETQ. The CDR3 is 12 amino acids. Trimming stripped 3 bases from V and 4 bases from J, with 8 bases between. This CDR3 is CASSSTQYEQYF. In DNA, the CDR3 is TGCGCCAGCAGCTCGACCCAATACGAGCAGTACTTC.

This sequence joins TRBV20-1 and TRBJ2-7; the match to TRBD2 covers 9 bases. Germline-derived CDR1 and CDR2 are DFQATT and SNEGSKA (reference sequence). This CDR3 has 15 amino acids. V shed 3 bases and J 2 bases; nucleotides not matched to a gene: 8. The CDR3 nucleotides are TGCAGTGCTAGTGCTGGACTAGCGAGGACCTACGAGCAGTACTTC. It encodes CSASAGLARTYEQYF.

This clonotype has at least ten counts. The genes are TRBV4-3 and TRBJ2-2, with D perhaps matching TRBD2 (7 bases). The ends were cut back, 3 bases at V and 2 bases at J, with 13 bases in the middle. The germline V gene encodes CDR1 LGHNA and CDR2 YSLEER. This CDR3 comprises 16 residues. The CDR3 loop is CASSQDSGTNTGELFF. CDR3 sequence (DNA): TGCGCCAGCAGCCAGGACAGCGGGACTAACACCGGGGAGCTGTTTTTT.

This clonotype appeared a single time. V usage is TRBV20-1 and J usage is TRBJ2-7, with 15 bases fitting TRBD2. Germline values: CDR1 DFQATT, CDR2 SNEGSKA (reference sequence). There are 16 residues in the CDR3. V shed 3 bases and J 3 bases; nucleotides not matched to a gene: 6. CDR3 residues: CSARGLAGGPFYEQYF. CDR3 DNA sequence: TGCAGTGCTAGGGGACTAGCGGGAGGCCCATTCTACGAGCAGTACTTC.

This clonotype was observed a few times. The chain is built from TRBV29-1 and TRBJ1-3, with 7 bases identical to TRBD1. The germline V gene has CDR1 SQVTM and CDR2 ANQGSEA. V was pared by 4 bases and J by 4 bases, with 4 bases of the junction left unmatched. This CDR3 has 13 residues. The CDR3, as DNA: TGCAGCGTTGCCGGGACAGCCGGAAACACCATATATTTT. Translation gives CSVAGTAGNTIYF.

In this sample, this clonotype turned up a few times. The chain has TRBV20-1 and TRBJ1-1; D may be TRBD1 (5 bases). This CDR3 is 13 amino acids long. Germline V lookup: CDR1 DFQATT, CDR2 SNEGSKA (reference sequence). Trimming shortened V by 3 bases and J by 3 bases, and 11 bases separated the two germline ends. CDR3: CSASRGADTEAFF. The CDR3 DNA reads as TGCAGTGCTAGTCGTGGGGCGGACACTGAAGCTTTCTTT.

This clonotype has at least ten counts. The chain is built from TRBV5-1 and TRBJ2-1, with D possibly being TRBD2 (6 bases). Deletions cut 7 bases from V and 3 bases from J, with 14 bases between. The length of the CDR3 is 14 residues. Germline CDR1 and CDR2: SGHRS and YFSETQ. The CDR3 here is CASRTGGNYNEQFF. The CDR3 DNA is TGCGCCAGCCGTACAGGAGGGAACTACAATGAGCAGTTCTTC.

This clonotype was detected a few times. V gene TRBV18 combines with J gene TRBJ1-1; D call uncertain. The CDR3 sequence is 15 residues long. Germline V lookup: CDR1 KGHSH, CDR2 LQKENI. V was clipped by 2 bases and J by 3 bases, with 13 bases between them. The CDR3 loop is CASSPNLILDTEAFF. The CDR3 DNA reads TGTGCCAGCTCACCAAATTTGATTCTAGACACTGAAGCTTTCTTT.

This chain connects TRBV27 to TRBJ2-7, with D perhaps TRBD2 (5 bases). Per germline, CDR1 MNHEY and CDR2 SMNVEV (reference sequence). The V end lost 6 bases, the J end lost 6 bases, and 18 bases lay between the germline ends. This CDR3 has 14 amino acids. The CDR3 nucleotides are TGTGCCAGCAGCCCGTCGGGTGGAGAGGGCGAGCAGTACTTC. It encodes CASSPSGGEGEQYF.

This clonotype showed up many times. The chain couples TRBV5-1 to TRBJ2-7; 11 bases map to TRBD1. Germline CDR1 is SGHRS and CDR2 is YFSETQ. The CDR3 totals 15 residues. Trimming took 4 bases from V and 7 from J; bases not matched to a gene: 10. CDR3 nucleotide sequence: TGCGCCAGCAGCGACGGGACAGGGGGGTCTAAGGAGCAGTACTTC. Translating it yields CASSDGTGGSKEQYF.

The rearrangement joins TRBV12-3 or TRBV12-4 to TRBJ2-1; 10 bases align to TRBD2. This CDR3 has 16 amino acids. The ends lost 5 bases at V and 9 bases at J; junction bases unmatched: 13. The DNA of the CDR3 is TGTGCCAGCAGTGCTAGCGGGAGCCCCCTAGGCGCTGAGCAGTTCTTC. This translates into CASSASGSPLGAEQFF.

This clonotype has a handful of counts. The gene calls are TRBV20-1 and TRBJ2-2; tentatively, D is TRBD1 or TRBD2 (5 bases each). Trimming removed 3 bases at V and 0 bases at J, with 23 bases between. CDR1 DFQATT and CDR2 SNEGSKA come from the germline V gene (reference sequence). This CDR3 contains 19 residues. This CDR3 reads CSASPVAGTQISNTGELFF. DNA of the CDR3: TGCAGTGCTAGTCCGGTCGCCGGGACCCAGATCTCGAACACCGGGGAGCTGTTTTTT.

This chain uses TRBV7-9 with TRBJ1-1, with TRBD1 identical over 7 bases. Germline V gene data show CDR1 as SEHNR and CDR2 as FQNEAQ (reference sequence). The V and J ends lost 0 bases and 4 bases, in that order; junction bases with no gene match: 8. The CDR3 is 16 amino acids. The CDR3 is CASSLAGQGGSTEAFF. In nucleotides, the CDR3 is TGTGCCAGCAGCTTAGCTGGGCAGGGGGGGAGCACTGAAGCTTTCTTT.

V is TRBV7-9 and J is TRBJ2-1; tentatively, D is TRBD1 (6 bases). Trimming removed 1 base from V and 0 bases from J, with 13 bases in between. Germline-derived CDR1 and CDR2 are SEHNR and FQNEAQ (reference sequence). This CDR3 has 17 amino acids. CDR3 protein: CASSLGGRRSSYNEQFF. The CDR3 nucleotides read TGTGCCAGCAGCTTAGGGGGGCGGAGAAGCTCCTACAATGAGCAGTTCTTC.

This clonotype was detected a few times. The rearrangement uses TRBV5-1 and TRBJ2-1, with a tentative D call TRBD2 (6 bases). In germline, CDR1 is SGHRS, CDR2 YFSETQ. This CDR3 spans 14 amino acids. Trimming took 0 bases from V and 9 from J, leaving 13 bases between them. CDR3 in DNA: TGCGCCAGCAGCTTGGGGTACGGGAGCGGTGAGCAGTTCTTC. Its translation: CASSLGYGSGEQFF.

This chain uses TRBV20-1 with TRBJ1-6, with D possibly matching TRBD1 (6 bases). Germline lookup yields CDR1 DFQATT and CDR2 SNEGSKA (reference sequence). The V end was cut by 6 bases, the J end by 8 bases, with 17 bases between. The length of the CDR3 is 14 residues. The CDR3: CSAPGSGAHSPLHF. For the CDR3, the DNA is TGCAGTGCCCCTGGGTCGGGGGCGCATTCACCCCTCCACTTT.

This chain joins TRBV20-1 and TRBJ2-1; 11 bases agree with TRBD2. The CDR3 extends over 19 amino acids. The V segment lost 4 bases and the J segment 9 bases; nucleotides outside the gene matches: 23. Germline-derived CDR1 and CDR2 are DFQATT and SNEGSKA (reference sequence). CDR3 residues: CSATLPPGLAAPSAGEQFF. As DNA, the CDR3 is TGCAGTGCTACACTACCGCCGGGACTAGCGGCCCCATCGGCTGGTGAGCAGTTCTTC.

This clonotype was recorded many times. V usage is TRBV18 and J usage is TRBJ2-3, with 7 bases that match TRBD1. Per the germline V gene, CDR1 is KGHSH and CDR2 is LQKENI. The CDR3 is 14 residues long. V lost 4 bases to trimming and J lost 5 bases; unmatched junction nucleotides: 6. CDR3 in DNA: TGTGCCAGCTCACTAACAGGGGCAAGAGATACGCAGTATTTT. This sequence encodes CASSLTGARDTQYF.

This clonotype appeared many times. In nucleotides, the CDR3 is TGTGCCAGCAGTTCAGCGGGAGGGGGCTCCTACAATGAGCAGTTCTTC. This sequence encodes CASSSAGGGSYNEQFF. This chain uses TRBV27 with TRBJ2-1, with 10 bases matching TRBD2. V lost 4 bases to trimming and J lost 0 bases; unmatched junction nucleotides: 3. The germline gives CDR1 MNHEY, CDR2 SMNVEV (reference sequence). The CDR3 is made up of 16 amino acids.

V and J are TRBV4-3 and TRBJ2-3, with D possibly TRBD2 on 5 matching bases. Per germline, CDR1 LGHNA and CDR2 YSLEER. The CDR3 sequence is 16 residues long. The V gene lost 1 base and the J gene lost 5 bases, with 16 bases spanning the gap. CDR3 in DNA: TGCGCCAGCAGCCAAGTCTTGAAAGACGCGGGAGATACGCAGTATTTT. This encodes CASSQVLKDAGDTQYF.

CDR3 region: CASSPGAHREQFF. DNA for the CDR3: TGTGCCAGCTCCCCCGGAGCGCACCGGGAGCAGTTCTTC. V gene TRBV6-1 combines with J gene TRBJ2-1; D not certain. Germline CDR1 MNHNS, CDR2 SASEGT. With 8 bases removed from V and 10 bases from J, the gap between germline ends came to 18 bases. This CDR3 has 13 residues.